This TCR beta chain was found in a study of shared clonotypes between healthy human individuals. Study details: Each donor contributed plates that comprised three CD4 naive, three CD4 memory, two CD8 naive and one CD8 memory.

TCRdb keeps only in-frame clones here, not all; method: immunoSEQ multiplex PCR. The data contain 2.3 million or so clones, more than 85% of them singletons. Donors, without exception, were Caucasian adults residing in Nashville, Tennessee. General study results and limits: A limitation of the genetic and exposure-history diversity represented arose from few donors.

The germline gives CDR1 SGHTA, CDR2 FQGTGA. The germline V and J ends were trimmed by 0 bases and 0 bases, with 5 bases remaining between them. The CDR3 runs 14 residues. This clone was found a few times. Its antigen is unidentified. Other DNA sequences within the sample encode an identical CDR3. This chain uses TRBV7-3 with TRBJ1-1; D ambiguous. Sequencing was done on a sample of naive CD4+ T cells from PBMCs. The subset is: CD45RA+ positively selected. This TCR derives from a young man in good health. Some clones in this sample may be carry-over from other donors' samples. This CDR3 is CASSLTGLNTEAFF. The CDR3 DNA reads TGTGCCAGCAGCTTAACTGGGTTGAACACTGAAGCTTTCTTT. Drawing the rest from reference TRBV7-3 and TRBJ1-1, the complete variable domain is GAGVSQTPSNKVTEKGKYVELRCDPISGHTALYWYRQSLGQGPEFLIYFQGTGAADDSGLPNDRFFAVRPEGSVSTLKIQRTERGDSAVYLCASSLTGLNTEAFFGQGTRLTVV.